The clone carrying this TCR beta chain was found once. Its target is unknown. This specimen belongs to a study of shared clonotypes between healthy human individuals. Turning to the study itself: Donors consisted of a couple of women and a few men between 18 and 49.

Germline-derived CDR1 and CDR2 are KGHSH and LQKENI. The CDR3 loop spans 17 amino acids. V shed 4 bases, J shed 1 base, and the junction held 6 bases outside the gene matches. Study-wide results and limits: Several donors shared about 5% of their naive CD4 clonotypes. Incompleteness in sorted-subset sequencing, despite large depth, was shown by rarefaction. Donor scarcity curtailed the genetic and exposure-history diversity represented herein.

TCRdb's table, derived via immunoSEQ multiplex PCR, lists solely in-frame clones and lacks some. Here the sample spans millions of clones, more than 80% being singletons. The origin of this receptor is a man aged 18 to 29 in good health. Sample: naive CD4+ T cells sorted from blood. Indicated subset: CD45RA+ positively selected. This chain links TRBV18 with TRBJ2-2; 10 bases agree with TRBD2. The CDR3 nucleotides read TGTGCCAGCTCACTACGGACTAGCGGAGTGAACACCGGGGAGCTGTTTTTT. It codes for CASSLRTSGVNTGELFF.